Following are 16 T cell receptor beta chains from one sample sequenced in a study of shared clonotypes between healthy human individuals. Sequenced by immunoSEQ multiplex PCR; TCRdb stores in-frame clones only, minus some. The table lists approximately 2.5 million clones, roughly 93% of them singletons, with about 0.38% in the top ten. What was sequenced was naive CD4+ T cells from PBMCs. The subset was: CD45RA+ positively selected. The receptor source for this set is a man in his late teens or twenties in good health. Some clones in this sample may be carry-over from other donors' samples.

This chain links TRBV5-4 with TRBJ1-3; 7 nucleotides align to TRBD1. CDR3 length: 19 residues. The V gene end was trimmed by 1 base and the J gene end by 0 bases; junction bases not matched to a gene: 13. Germline V CDR1 and CDR2: SGHNT, YYREEE (reference sequence). CDR3 nucleotides: TGTGCCAGCAGCTTGAAGCGGACAGGTCGGGAATTCTCTGGAAACACCATATATTTT. Residues: CASSLKRTGREFSGNTIYF.

This chain connects TRBV7-2 to TRBJ1-2, with a weak D call TRBD1 (5 bases). CDR1 SGHTA and CDR2 FQGNSA come from the germline V gene. V shed 1 base and J shed 7 bases, with 16 bases lying between them. The CDR3 totals 15 residues. DNA for the CDR3: TGTGCCAGCAGCTTAGGGGGGGACTTAAAAACTGGCTACACCTTC. The encoded protein is CASSLGGDLKTGYTF.

The rearrangement uses TRBV2 and TRBJ2-2; D remains unclear. Trimming shortened V by 6 bases and J by 1 base, and 9 bases separated the two germline ends. Per the germline V gene, CDR1 is SNHLY and CDR2 is FYNNEI. The CDR3 is 14 residues long. The CDR3 protein is CASRQDRNTGELFF. DNA for the CDR3: TGTGCCAGCAGACAAGACCGGAACACCGGGGAGCTGTTTTTT. The entire variable domain, with the rest obtained from reference TRBV2 and TRBJ2-2, is as follows: EPEVTQTPSHQVTQMGQEVILRCVPISNHLYFYWYRQILGQKVEFLVSFYNNEISEKSEIFDDQFSVERPDGSNFTLKIRSTKLEDSAMYFCASRQDRNTGELFFGEGSRLTVL.

In DNA, the CDR3 is TGTGCCAGCTCCTTAGCCGCCGGGTCCCCAGATACGCAGTATTTT. The encoded protein is CASSLAAGSPDTQYF. The chain combines TRBV18 with TRBJ2-3, with D unclear. Trimming took 6 bases from V and 4 from J, leaving 17 bases between them. The CDR3 spans 15 residues. The germline CDR1 and CDR2 sequences are KGHSH and LQKENI.

The chain combines TRBV5-4 with TRBJ2-5; TRBD2 aligns across 15 bases. TRBJ2-7 explains the end of the DNA better; the J call may be wrong. The CDR3 loop spans 17 amino acids. Germline CDR1 reads SGHNT; CDR2 reads YYREEE (reference sequence). DNA for the CDR3: TGTGCCAGCAGCTTGGCGGGACTAGCGGGAGGACTTTACGAGCAGTACTTC. It codes for CASSLAGLAGGLYEQYF.

This chain uses TRBV5-6 with TRBJ1-3; D gene uncertain. The V gene's germline CDR1 is SGHDT and CDR2 YYEEEE. Trimming shortened V by 4 bases and J by 2 bases, and 10 bases separated the two germline ends. CDR3 length equals 14 residues. The CDR3 sequence is CASSEWTAGNTIYF. The DNA for the CDR3 is TGTGCCAGCAGCGAATGGACGGCTGGAAACACCATATATTTT.

V and J are TRBV29-1 and TRBJ2-2; possibly TRBD2 for D (6 bases). Germline V lookup: CDR1 SQVTM, CDR2 ANQGSEA. The CDR3 runs 17 residues. Trimming took 7 bases from V and 1 from J, leaving 22 bases between them. The CDR3 nucleotides read TGCAGCGCCTTGGGGACTGCTGGTGGGCAGAACACCGGGGAGCTGTTTTTT. Amino acids: CSALGTAGGQNTGELFF.

In its sample, this clone was seen a few times. The chain combines TRBV27 with TRBJ1-2; TRBD1 aligns across 7 bases. The germline V gene has CDR1 MNHEY and CDR2 SMNVEV (reference sequence). V lost 5 bases to trimming and J lost 8 bases; unmatched junction nucleotides: 2. This CDR3 is 11 amino acids long. CDR3 in amino acids: CASSDRAGYTF. DNA of the CDR3: TGTGCCAGCAGTGACAGGGCGGGCTACACCTTC.

This clone is a singleton in its sample. The chain carries TRBV2 and TRBJ1-2; D remains ambiguous. This CDR3 is 11 amino acids long. V lost 7 bases, J lost 7 bases, and 10 bases lay in between. CDR1 and CDR2 from the germline V gene are SNHLY and FYNNEI. This CDR3 reads CASNHDRGYTF. CDR3 sequence (DNA): TGTGCCAGCAACCATGACCGTGGCTACACCTTC.

V gene TRBV9 combines with J gene TRBJ1-3; tentative D call: TRBD1 (5 bases). This CDR3 spans 13 amino acids. Germline CDR1 reads SGDLS; CDR2 reads YYNGEE. Trimming took 3 bases from V and 11 from J, leaving 15 bases between them. The CDR3: CASSASGAGAIYF. The DNA of the CDR3 is TGTGCCAGCAGCGCCTCCGGGGCCGGCGCCATATATTTT.

CDR3 DNA sequence: TGCGCCAGCAGTACCGGGACAGGGGATCTAGGTGGAAACACCATATATTTT. It codes for CASSTGTGDLGGNTIYF. The rearrangement links TRBV5-1 to TRBJ1-3; 10 nucleotides align to TRBD1. The CDR3 length is 17 residues. Germline CDR1 SGHRS, CDR2 YFSETQ. Losses at the gene ends were 5 bases for V and 3 bases for J; bases not matched to a gene: 11.

This sequence joins TRBV9 and TRBJ2-3; 11 nucleotides match TRBD1. The CDR3 is 16 residues long. Germline V gene lookup returns CDR1 SGDLS and CDR2 YYNGEE. J was trimmed by 3 bases and V by 4 bases; bases with no gene match: 7. The CDR3 nucleotides are TGTGCCAGCAGCACCCGGACAGGGGGCTTTACAGATACGCAGTATTTT. It is translated as CASSTRTGGFTDTQYF.

This chain joins TRBV5-1 and TRBJ2-3; D gene unclear. V was clipped by 4 bases and J by 3 bases, with 9 bases between them. The CDR3 sequence is 13 residues long. The germline gives CDR1 SGHRS, CDR2 YFSETQ. The CDR3 spells CASSIGLTDTQYF. CDR3 DNA sequence: TGCGCCAGCAGCATAGGGTTGACAGATACGCAGTATTTT.

J is TRBJ2-1 and V is TRBV2; tentatively, D is TRBD1 or TRBD2 (5 bases each). Germline V gene data show CDR1 as SNHLY and CDR2 as FYNNEI. This CDR3 comprises 15 residues. V lost 4 bases and J lost 0, with 10 bases in between. For the CDR3, the DNA is TGTGCCAGCAGTGGGGGGTCTTACTCCTACAATGAGCAGTTCTTC. This encodes CASSGGSYSYNEQFF.

V gene TRBV30 combines with J gene TRBJ1-1; D remains unclear. Germline assignment: CDR1 GTSNPN and CDR2 SVGIG (reference sequence). The CDR3 loop spans 14 amino acids. Trimming took 5 bases from V and 0 from J, leaving 13 bases between them. The CDR3 DNA reads TGTGCCTGGTCACGCGGATTTTTGAACACTGAAGCTTTCTTT. Encoded protein: CAWSRGFLNTEAFF. The full variable domain, rest sourced from reference TRBV30 and TRBJ1-1, is SQTIHQWPATLVQPVGSPLSLECTVEGTSNPNLYWYRQAAGRGLQLLFYSVGIGQISSEVPQNLSASRPQDRQFILSSKKLLLSDSGFYLCAWSRGFLNTEAFFGQGTRLTVV.

This clone was recorded once. The V call is TRBV6-1, the J call TRBJ1-4; D not certain. Germline assignment: CDR1 MNHNS and CDR2 SASEGT. Trimming removed 5 bases from V and 7 bases from J, with 17 bases in between. The CDR3 totals 15 residues. The CDR3 DNA follows: TGTGCCAGCAGTCTTGCCTCAGGTCTCGGTGAAAAACTGTTTTTT. Translated, it gives CASSLASGLGEKLFF.